The clone carrying this T cell receptor beta chain was observed a few times. Antigen specificity is unknown. The sample comes from a study of T cell repertoires in cytomegalovirus infection. Study in general: A matching HLA type, together with CMV infection, was signaled by public TCR beta signatures.

The CDR3 is 13 amino acids. Per the germline V gene, CDR1 is MDHEN and CDR2 is SYDVKM. Trimming removed 5 bases at V and 15 bases at J, with 20 bases between. Using its own MiXCR run on the reads, TCRdb lists one record per CDR3 protein. The sample holds under 200,000 distinct CDR3 sequences; 7.5% to 10% are singletons and the top ten take about 4.6%. Broader study findings: Individuals carrying CMV plus the relevant HLA were identified by cumulative frequency of public TCR beta families. The ex vivo response was dominated by HLA-C-restricted CMV-specific TCR beta clonotypes.

The chain employs TRBV28 and TRBJ2-1; the D gene is possibly TRBD1 (6 bases). This sequence was found in a human donor in good health (CMV status not recorded). Some clones in this sample may be carry-over from other donors' samples. Sequencing used PBMCs. CDR3 bases: TGTGCCAGCAGTCGGAAAATAGACAGGCCAGGGTTCTTC. Translation: CASSRKIDRPGFF.